This T cell receptor beta chain came from a study of T cell responses to AZD1222 COVID-19 vaccine. Study observations and caveats: Repertoire sampling was restricted to post-peak T cell response timepoints. White British donors predominated, females outnumbered males, and clonal diversity was possibly underestimated. Among vaccine-associated CD4 TCRs, coverage spanned spike, with dominance at 160-218 and 743-854.

This table comes from immunoSEQ multiplex PCR, and its TCRdb copy is limited to in-frame clones, with some not included. The table records roughly 95,000 clones, 88% of them present only once. Regarding this clone: Antigen specificity is unknown.

The CDR3 is 16 residues long. CDR1 LNHDA and CDR2 SQIVND come from the germline V gene (reference sequence). V lost 8 bases to trimming and J lost 0 bases, with 17 bases between them. The material was peripheral blood, obtained on day 0 of AZD1222 vaccination. The chain couples TRBV19 to TRBJ1-5; D is unclear. This clonotype was sampled from an adult in good health. The CDR3 DNA is TGTGCCAGTCCTACTTCTTCGTATGATAGCAATCAGCCCCAGCATTTT. Translated, it gives CASPTSSYDSNQPQHF.